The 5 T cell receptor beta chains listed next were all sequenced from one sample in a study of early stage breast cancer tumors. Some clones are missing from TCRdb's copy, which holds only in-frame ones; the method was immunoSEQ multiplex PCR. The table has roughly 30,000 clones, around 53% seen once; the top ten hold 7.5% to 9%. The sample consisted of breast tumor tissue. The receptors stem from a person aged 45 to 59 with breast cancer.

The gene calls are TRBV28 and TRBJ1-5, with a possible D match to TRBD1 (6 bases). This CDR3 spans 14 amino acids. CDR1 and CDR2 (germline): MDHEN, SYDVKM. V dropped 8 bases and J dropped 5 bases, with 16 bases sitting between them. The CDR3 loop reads CASQGGGIHQPQHF. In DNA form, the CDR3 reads TGTGCCAGCCAGGGAGGGGGTATACATCAGCCCCAGCATTTT.

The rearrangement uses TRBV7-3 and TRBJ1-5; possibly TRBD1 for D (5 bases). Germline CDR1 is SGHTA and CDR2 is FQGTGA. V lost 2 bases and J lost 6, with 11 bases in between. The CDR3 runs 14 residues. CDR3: CASSLGGKGQPQHF. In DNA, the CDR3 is TGTGCCAGCAGCTTAGGGGGGAAGGGTCAGCCCCAGCATTTT.

The CDR3 DNA sequence: TGTGCCAGCAGCTCAGGCAGGGGCGAGCAGTACTTC. Protein product: CASSSGRGEQYF. This chain joins TRBV7-3 and TRBJ2-7; weak D call: TRBD1 (6 bases). V gave up 4 bases and J gave up 6 bases, with 10 bases separating them. The CDR3 length is 12 residues. Germline V gene lookup returns CDR1 SGHTA and CDR2 FQGTGA.

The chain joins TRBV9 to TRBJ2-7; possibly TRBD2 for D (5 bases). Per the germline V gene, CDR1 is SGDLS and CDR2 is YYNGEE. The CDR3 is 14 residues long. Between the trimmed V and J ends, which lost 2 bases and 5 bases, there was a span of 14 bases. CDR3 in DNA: TGTGCCAGCAGCGTGTATCCCGGACTCGACGAGCAGTACTTC. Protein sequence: CASSVYPGLDEQYF.

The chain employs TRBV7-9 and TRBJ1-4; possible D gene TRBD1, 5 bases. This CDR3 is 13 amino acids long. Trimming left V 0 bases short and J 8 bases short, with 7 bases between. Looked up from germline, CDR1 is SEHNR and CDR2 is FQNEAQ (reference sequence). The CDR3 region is CASSLAGVEKLFF. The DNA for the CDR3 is TGTGCCAGCAGCTTAGCAGGGGTCGAAAAACTGTTTTTT.